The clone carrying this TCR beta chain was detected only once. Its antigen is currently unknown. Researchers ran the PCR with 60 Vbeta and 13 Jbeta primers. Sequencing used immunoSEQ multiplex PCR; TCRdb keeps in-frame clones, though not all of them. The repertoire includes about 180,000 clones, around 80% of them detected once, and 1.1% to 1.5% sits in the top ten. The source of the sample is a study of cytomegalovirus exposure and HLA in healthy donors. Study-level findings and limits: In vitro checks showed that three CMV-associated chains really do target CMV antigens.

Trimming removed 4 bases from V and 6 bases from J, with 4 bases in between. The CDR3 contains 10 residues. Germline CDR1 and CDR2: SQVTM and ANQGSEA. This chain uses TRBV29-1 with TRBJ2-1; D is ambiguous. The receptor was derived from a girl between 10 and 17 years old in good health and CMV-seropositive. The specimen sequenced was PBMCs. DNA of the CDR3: TGCAGCGTTGGGCCCAATGAGCAGTTCTTC. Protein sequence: CSVGPNEQFF.